This record covers a single TCR beta chain. TCRdb's table, derived via immunoSEQ multiplex PCR, lists solely in-frame clones and lacks some. Among fewer than 90,000 clones listed, around 88% were seen once. The data derive from a study of blood T cell repertoires in COVID-19. The overall study: Sources were T cells, B-cell-depleted T cells, or PBMCs; the material itself was cDNA or gDNA.

CDR1 is SEHNR and CDR2 is FQNEAQ in the germline V gene (reference sequence). The length of the CDR3 is 17 residues. The J segment lost 4 bases and the V segment lost 2 bases, leaving 9 bases of the junction unmatched. The chain has TRBV7-9 and TRBJ1-5; 9 positions match TRBD1. Sequencing input: peripheral blood. The receptor's source is a man aged 55 to 70 with acute or convalescent COVID-19. The CDR3 DNA follows: TGTGCCAGCAGCTTATCCCGGGGACAGGGCTTGAATCAGCCCCAGCATTTT. It specifies CASSLSRGQGLNQPQHF.